What follows is one TCR beta chain and its context. The antigen is unknown. A second PCR, run for roughly 7 to 12 cycles, used a sample-barcoded 5' primer plus a J-beta primer mix. MiXCR, run by TCRdb on the 5' RACE reads, gives a single entry per CDR3 protein. The repertoire includes 980,000 or so distinct CDR3 sequences, around 46% of them detected once, and 13% sits in the top ten. Each sample provided at least 5 micrograms of extracted total RNA. The sample originates from a study of blood T cells in healthy people across ages. The V and J ends lost 2 bases and 12 bases respectively, with 12 bases between them. The germline gives CDR1 SEHNR, CDR2 FQNEAQ (reference sequence). This CDR3 spans 12 amino acids. Study-wide findings and caveats: Expanded clonotype shifts may have been confounded, as the donors had an unknown CMV status.

Sequencing input: blood. The clonotype originates from a man younger than 45 in good health. This chain uses TRBV7-9 with TRBJ2-3; the D is unclear. DNA of the CDR3: TGTGCCAGCAGCTTATTTGCCAGCAACCAGTATTTT. Translating gives CASSLFASNQYF.